The 8 T cell receptor beta chains in this list originate from one sample, sequenced in a study of cytomegalovirus exposure and HLA in healthy donors. Only in-frame clones appear in the TCRdb table, and some are missing; sequencing was by immunoSEQ multiplex PCR. The profile covers around 150,000 clones, with approximately 88% appearing a single time and approximately 10% taken by the ten largest. Source material: PBMCs. The origin of the receptors is a man aged 25-45 years in good health and CMV-seropositive.

The CDR3 DNA reads TGTGCCACCAGCAGAGATAAGCTTGTACAGTACTTC. Amino acids: CATSRDKLVQYF. V usage is TRBV15 and J usage is TRBJ2-7, with D unclear. CDR3 length equals 12 residues. Trimming shortened V by 0 bases and J by 10 bases, and 10 bases separated the two germline ends. Germline V gene sequence: CDR1 LNHNV, CDR2 YYDKDF (reference sequence).

The chain joins TRBV6-6 to TRBJ2-1, with 12 positions matching TRBD2. J was trimmed by 13 bases and V by 2 bases; bases with no gene match: 9. CDR3 size: 15 residues. The germline V gene has CDR1 MNHNY and CDR2 SVGAGI (reference sequence). The CDR3 DNA is TGTGCCAGCAGTTACCCGGATGAGACTAGCGGGAGTCAGTTCTTC. It is translated as CASSYPDETSGSQFF.

V gene TRBV28 combines with J gene TRBJ2-5; 7 bases match TRBD2. The J segment lost 1 base and the V segment lost 5 bases, leaving 7 bases of the junction unmatched. Per the germline V gene, CDR1 is MDHEN and CDR2 is SYDVKM. This CDR3 has 15 amino acids. The CDR3 region is CASSGAGALQETQYF. The CDR3 nucleotides read TGTGCCAGCAGTGGGGCGGGAGCCCTCCAAGAGACCCAGTACTTC.

As DNA, the CDR3 is TGTGCCAGCAGTTTATTAGGAGGAAGGGCCAACGTCCTGACTTTC. Its translation is CASSLLGGRANVLTF. The V call is TRBV6-6, the J call TRBJ2-6, with D possibly matching TRBD2 (5 bases). The CDR3 runs to 15 residues. Germline loops: CDR1 MNHNY, CDR2 SVGAGI (reference sequence). V dropped 4 bases and J dropped 5 bases, with 12 bases sitting between them.

This clone was seen only once. Germline and junction disagree at one end, which may indicate a read error. The CDR3 loop is CASTPTGRQASQQYF. DNA of the CDR3: TGTGCCAGCACCCCCACGGGGAGACAGGCTTCGCAGCAATACTTC. The chain links TRBV6-5 to TRBJ2-7, with a possible D match to TRBD1 (6 bases). Per germline, CDR1 MNHEY and CDR2 SVGAGI. This CDR3 has 15 residues.

This chain connects TRBV30 to TRBJ1-4; 9 bases map to TRBD1. V shed 3 bases, J shed 6 bases, and the junction held 5 bases outside the gene matches. The germline V gene encodes CDR1 GTSNPN and CDR2 SVGIG (reference sequence). The CDR3 consists of 14 residues. Written as DNA, the CDR3 is TGTGCCTGGAGCAAACAGGGGGCGTATGAAAAACTGTTTTTT. Translation: CAWSKQGAYEKLFF. Together with reference TRBV30 and TRBJ1-4, the CDR3 gives the full variable domain: SQTIHQWPATLVQPVGSPLSLECTVEGTSNPNLYWYRQAAGRGLQLLFYSVGIGQISSEVPQNLSASRPQDRQFILSSKKLLLSDSGFYLCAWSKQGAYEKLFFGSGTQLSVL.

This chain connects TRBV30 to TRBJ1-5, with D unresolved. This CDR3 comprises 13 residues. Germline CDR1 is GTSNPN and CDR2 is SVGIG (reference sequence). Trimming pared 4 bases from V and 3 bases from J, leaving 10 bases between. CDR3 amino acids: CAWNVATNQPQHF. The CDR3 DNA is TGTGCCTGGAATGTGGCCACCAATCAGCCCCAGCATTTT.

On this clone itself: The junction shows a germline mismatch at one end, possibly a read error. This chain links TRBV7-7 with TRBJ2-2; no clear D. The CDR3 extends over 12 amino acids. Germline V gene data show CDR1 as SSHAT and CDR2 as FNYEAQ (reference sequence). Here the CDR3 reads CASSLAGGELFF. CDR3 DNA sequence: TGTGCTAGCAGCTTAGCCGGCGGGGAGCTGTTTTTT.